The clone carrying this T cell receptor beta chain was picked up one time. Sequencing used immunoSEQ multiplex PCR; TCRdb keeps in-frame clones, though not all of them. Of roughly 440,000 clones in the sample, 88% were seen once. This record belongs to a study of blood T cell repertoires in COVID-19. The CDR3 covers 16 residues. The V end was cut by 5 bases, the J end by 7 bases, with 21 bases between. Germline V gene sequence: CDR1 SEHNR, CDR2 FQNEAQ (reference sequence). The receptor was isolated from a woman aged 50 to 65 with COVID-19, enrolled during active disease. The rearrangement links TRBV7-9 to TRBJ2-1, with D possibly TRBD2 on 5 matching bases. What was sequenced was peripheral blood. CDR3 sequence (DNA): TGTGCCAGCAGCACCGCGAGGGCTGGCCTGATTAATGAGCAGTTCTTC. Translation: CASSTARAGLINEQFF.